This TCR beta chain was sequenced for a study of T cells in Graves' hyperthyroidism and ophthalmopathy. This CDR3 spans 19 amino acids. Trimming shortened V by 2 bases and J by 3 bases, and 26 bases separated the two germline ends. Germline V gene sequence: CDR1 MNHNS, CDR2 SASEGT. Using RNA transcripts as the source, TCR beta CDR3 regions were amplified. First-round RT-PCR targeting the TCR CDR3 was performed with the HTBI primer set. One entry per CDR3 protein results from TCRdb running MiXCR on the multiplex PCR reads. The sample contains around 400,000 distinct CDR3 sequences, approximately 25% of which appear only once. This clonotype occurred many times. Its antigen is currently unknown. Study conclusions and caveats: Using 13 V-J features, a model discriminated ophthalmopathy from stable hyperthyroidism.

This chain links TRBV6-1 with TRBJ2-7; TRBD1 is a possible D gene (7 bases). This clonotype originated in a man aged 50-60 years with Graves' hyperthyroidism. Sequenced input: blood. Here the CDR3 reads CASSEWDSRDSGSSYEQYF. The CDR3 DNA sequence: TGTGCCAGCAGTGAATGGGACAGTAGGGACTCAGGGTCCAGCTACGAGCAGTACTTC.